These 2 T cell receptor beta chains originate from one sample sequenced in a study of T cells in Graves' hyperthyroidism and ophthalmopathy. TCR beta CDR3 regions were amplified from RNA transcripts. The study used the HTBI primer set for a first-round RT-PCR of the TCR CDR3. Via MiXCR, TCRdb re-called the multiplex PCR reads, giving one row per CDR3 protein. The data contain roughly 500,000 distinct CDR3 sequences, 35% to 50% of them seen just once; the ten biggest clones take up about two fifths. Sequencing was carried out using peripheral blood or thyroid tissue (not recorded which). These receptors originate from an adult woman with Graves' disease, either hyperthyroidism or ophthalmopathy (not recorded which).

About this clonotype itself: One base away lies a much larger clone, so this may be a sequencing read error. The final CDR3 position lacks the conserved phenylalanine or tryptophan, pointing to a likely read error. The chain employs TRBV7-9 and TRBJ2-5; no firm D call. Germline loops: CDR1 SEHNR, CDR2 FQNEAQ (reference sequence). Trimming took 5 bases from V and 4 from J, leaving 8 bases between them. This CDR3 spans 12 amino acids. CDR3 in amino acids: CASSQEGETQYL. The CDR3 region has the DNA TGTGCCAGCAGCCAGGAAGGAGAGACCCAGTACCTC.

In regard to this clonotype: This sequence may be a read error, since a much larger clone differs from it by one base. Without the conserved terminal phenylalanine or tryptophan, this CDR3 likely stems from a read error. CDR3 region: CASSIDRWNTEAFS. CDR3 coding DNA: TGTGCCAGCTCAATCGACAGGTGGAACACTGAAGCTTTCTCT. The V call is TRBV2, the J call TRBJ1-1; tentatively, D is TRBD1 (6 bases). The CDR3 extends over 14 amino acids. CDR1 is SNHLY, CDR2 FYNNEI, per germline. V was trimmed by 8 bases and J by 1 base, leaving 14 bases between them.